In this sample, the clone carrying this TCR beta chain turned up many times. What it binds is not known. According to the study, genomic DNA was the template for TCR beta VDJ and CDR3 profiling. TCRdb reprocessed the reads via MiXCR and lists one record per CDR3 protein. The sample contains 180,000 or so distinct CDR3 sequences, 45% to 50% of which appear only once. The CDR3 length is 15 residues. The V and J ends lost 4 bases and 0 bases respectively, with 10 bases between them. Looked up from germline, CDR1 is PRHDT and CDR2 is FYEKMQ (reference sequence). The data are from a study of CD8+CD57+ T cells in acquired aplastic anemia. At the level of the study: The sorted CD4+ and CD8+ cells yielded an average about 3.5 ug of DNA. Average CD4+ read depth in healthy donors was approximately 11 million reads. Findings and caveats of the study: Around 30 sequences, all CD8+ CDR3, were shared between patients and controls.

The chain uses TRBV13 and TRBJ2-1; no firm D call. Sequencing was carried out using sorted CD4+, CD8+, or CD8+CD57+ T cells (not recorded which) from PBMCs. The sequence was collected from a human donor in good health. The DNA for the CDR3 is TGTGCCAGCAGCTCCCGGTGGAGCTCCTACAATGAGCAGTTCTTC. It codes for CASSSRWSSYNEQFF.